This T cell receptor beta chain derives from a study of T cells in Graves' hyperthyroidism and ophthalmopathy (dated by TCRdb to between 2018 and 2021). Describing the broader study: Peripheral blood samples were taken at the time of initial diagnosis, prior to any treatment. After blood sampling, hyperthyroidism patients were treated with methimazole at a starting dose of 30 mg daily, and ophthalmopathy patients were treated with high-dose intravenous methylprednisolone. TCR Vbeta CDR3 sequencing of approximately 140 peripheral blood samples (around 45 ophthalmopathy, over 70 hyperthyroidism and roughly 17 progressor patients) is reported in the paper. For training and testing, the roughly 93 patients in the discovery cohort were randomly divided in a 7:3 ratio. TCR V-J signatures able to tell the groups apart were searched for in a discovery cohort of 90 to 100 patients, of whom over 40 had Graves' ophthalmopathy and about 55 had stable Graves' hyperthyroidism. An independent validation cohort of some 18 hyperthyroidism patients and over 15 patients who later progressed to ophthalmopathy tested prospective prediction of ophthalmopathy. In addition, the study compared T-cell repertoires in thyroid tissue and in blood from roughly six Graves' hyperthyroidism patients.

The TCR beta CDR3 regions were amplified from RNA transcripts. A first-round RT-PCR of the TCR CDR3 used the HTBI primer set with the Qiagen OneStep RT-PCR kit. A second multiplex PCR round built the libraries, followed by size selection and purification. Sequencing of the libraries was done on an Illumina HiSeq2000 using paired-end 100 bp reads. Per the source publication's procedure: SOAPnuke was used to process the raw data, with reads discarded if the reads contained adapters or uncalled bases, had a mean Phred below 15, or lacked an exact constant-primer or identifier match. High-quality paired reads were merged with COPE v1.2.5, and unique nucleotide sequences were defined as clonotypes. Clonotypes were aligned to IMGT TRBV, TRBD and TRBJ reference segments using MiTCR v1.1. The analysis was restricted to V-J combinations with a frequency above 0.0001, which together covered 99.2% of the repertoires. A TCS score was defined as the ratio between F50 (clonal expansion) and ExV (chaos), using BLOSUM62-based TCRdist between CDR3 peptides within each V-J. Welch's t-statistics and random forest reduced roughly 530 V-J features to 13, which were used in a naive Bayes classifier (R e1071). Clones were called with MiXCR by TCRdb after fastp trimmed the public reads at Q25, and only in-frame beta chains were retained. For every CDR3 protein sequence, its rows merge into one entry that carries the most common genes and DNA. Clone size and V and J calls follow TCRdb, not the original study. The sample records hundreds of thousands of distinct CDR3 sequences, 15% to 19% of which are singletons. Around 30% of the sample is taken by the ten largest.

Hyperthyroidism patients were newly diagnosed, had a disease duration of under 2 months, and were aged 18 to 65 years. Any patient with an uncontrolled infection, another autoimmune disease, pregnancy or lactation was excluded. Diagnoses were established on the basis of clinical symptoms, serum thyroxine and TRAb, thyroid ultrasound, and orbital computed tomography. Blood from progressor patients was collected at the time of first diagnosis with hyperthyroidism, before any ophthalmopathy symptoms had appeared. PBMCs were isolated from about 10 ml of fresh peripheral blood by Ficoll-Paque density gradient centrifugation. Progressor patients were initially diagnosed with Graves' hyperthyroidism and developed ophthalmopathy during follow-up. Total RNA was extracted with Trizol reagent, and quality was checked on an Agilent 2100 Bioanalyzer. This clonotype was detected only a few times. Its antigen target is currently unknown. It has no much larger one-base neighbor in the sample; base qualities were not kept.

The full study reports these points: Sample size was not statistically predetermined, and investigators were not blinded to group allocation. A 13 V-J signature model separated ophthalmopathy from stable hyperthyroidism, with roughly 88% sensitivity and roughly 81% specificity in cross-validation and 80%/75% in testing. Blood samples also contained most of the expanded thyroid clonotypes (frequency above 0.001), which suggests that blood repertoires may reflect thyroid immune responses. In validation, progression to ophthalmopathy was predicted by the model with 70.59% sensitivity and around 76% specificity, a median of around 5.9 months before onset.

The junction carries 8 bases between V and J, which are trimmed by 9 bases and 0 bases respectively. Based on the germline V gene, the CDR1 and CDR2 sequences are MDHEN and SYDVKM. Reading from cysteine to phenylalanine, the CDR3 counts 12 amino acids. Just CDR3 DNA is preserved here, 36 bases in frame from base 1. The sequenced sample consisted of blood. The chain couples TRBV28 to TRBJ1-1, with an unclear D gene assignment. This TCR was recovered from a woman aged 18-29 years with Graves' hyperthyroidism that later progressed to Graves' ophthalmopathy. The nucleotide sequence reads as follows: TGTGCCAGTGCGGTCCTGAACACTGAAGCTTTCTTT. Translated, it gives CASAVLNTEAFF.